The 30 T cell receptor beta chains below come from one sample, sequenced in a study of blood T cell repertoires in COVID-19. TCRdb keeps only in-frame clones here, not all; method: immunoSEQ multiplex PCR. The data hold 250,000 to 300,000 clones, with 75% to 90% observed a single time. Sample: peripheral blood. All receptors derive from a woman between 65 and 79 years old with COVID-19, enrolled during active disease.

The rearrangement uses TRBV15 and TRBJ2-7; D is ambiguous. Looked up from germline, CDR1 is LNHNV and CDR2 is YYDKDF (reference sequence). Trimming pared 3 bases from V and 5 bases from J, leaving 5 bases between. The CDR3 totals 11 residues. The CDR3 nucleotides are TGTGCCACCAGCAGGGCGGACGAGCAGTACTTC. It specifies CATSRADEQYF.

The rearrangement joins TRBV28 to TRBJ2-1; no clear D. V was shortened by 4 bases and J by 1 base, with 14 bases between the two germline ends. The CDR3 totals 16 residues. CDR1 MDHEN and CDR2 SYDVKM come from the germline V gene. CDR3: CASSSQALKSYNEQFF. Written as DNA, the CDR3 is TGTGCCAGCAGTTCTCAGGCCTTGAAGTCCTACAATGAGCAGTTCTTC.

This chain links TRBV7-3 with TRBJ1-1, with D possibly matching TRBD1 (6 bases). Trimming left V 5 bases short and J 7 bases short, with 17 bases between. Germline loops: CDR1 SGHTA, CDR2 FQGTGA. This CDR3 is built from 14 residues. CDR3 sequence (DNA): TGTGCCAGCAGCCCCAGGGGTGAAGGGGGTGAAGCTTTCTTT. It specifies CASSPRGEGGEAFF.

The J gene is TRBJ1-2, the V gene TRBV4-1, with D possibly matching TRBD1 (6 bases). CDR1 is MGHRA and CDR2 is YSYEKL in the germline V gene. The CDR3 length is 15 residues. V lost 0 bases and J lost 2, with 10 bases in between. The CDR3 DNA sequence: TGCGCCAGCAGCCAAGAGACAGGCTCGAACTATGGCTACACCTTC. Encoded protein: CASSQETGSNYGYTF.

This clone was picked up a small number of times. V usage is TRBV20-1 and J usage is TRBJ1-1; 7 bases are shared with TRBD1. This CDR3 region has 11 residues. From germline, CDR1 is DFQATT and CDR2 SNEGSKA (reference sequence). J was trimmed by 9 bases and V by 7 bases; bases with no gene match: 8. The CDR3 DNA follows: TGCAGTGTTATGGAACAGGGGAAAGCTTTCTTT. The encoded protein is CSVMEQGKAFF.

The genes are TRBV5-1 and TRBJ2-3; TRBD1 aligns across 7 bases. Losses at the gene ends were 5 bases for V and 0 bases for J; bases not matched to a gene: 12. The CDR3 runs 17 residues. Germline V gene lookup returns CDR1 SGHRS and CDR2 YFSETQ. CDR3 sequence reads: CASSPPRQGPSTDTQYF. DNA for the CDR3: TGCGCCAGCAGTCCTCCTAGACAGGGCCCTAGCACAGATACGCAGTATTTT.

J is TRBJ2-1 and V is TRBV12-5, with 9 bases fitting TRBD2. J was trimmed by 6 bases and V by 3 bases; bases with no gene match: 6. Germline V gene sequence: CDR1 LGHNT, CDR2 FRNRAP. The CDR3 is 15 residues long. The CDR3 is CASGLWAGGANEQFF. CDR3 in DNA: TGTGCTAGTGGTTTATGGGCGGGAGGGGCCAATGAGCAGTTCTTC.

The rearrangement joins TRBV7-2 to TRBJ2-7; 10 bases are a match to TRBD2. V shed 4 bases, J shed 7 bases, and the junction held 7 bases outside the gene matches. Looked up from germline, CDR1 is SGHTA and CDR2 is FQGNSA. The CDR3 loop spans 14 amino acids. CDR3 region: CASSSSGSSREQYF. In DNA form, the CDR3 reads TGTGCCAGCAGCTCTAGCGGGAGTTCTCGAGAGCAGTACTTC.

The chain joins TRBV3-1 (or the pseudogene TRBV3-2) to TRBJ1-1, with unresolved D. The CDR3 contains 13 residues. V shed 0 bases and J shed 6 bases, with 8 bases lying between them. Germline lookup yields CDR1 LGHDT and CDR2 YNNKEL (reference sequence). The CDR3 sequence: CASSQDGGSEAFF. The CDR3, as DNA: TGTGCCAGCAGCCAAGACGGCGGATCTGAAGCTTTCTTT.

This clone was detected once. The chain employs TRBV24-1 and TRBJ2-7; 10 bases are a match to TRBD1. Germline V lookup: CDR1 KGHDR, CDR2 SFDVKD. The CDR3 is made up of 15 amino acids. V lost 5 bases, J lost 2 bases, and 5 bases stayed unmatched. The DNA of the CDR3 is TGTGCCACCAGTGCCCCCGGGACAGGGGCCTACGAGCAGTACTTC. Protein: CATSAPGTGAYEQYF.

This clone was seen at least ten times. V gene TRBV6-5 combines with J gene TRBJ1-2; D gene ambiguous. The V gene's germline CDR1 is MNHEY and CDR2 SVGAGI. The CDR3 is 13 amino acids. Between the trimmed V and J ends, which lost 5 bases and 4 bases, there was a span of 11 bases. The CDR3 protein is CASSRLGLYGYTF. The CDR3 DNA is TGTGCCAGCAGTAGACTAGGACTCTATGGCTACACCTTC.

The genes are TRBV2 and TRBJ1-4, with D tentatively TRBD1 (6 bases). Per the germline V gene, CDR1 is SNHLY and CDR2 is FYNNEI. This CDR3 spans 16 amino acids. V lost 5 bases and J 2 bases, leaving 15 bases between the germline ends. CDR3 protein: CASSRPIGQTNEKLFF. In DNA form, the CDR3 reads TGTGCCAGCAGTCGACCCATAGGACAGACTAATGAAAAACTGTTTTTT. Full variable domain (rest looked up from reference TRBV2 and TRBJ1-4): EPEVTQTPSHQVTQMGQEVILRCVPISNHLYFYWYRQILGQKVEFLVSFYNNEISEKSEIFDDQFSVERPDGSNFTLKIRSTKLEDSAMYFCASSRPIGQTNEKLFFGSGTQLSVL.

The J gene is TRBJ2-7, the V gene TRBV1; TRBD2 was called by the table and not checked on the DNA. TRBV1 is a known pseudogene. The CDR3 sequence is 17 residues long. The CDR3 coding sequence is TGCACCAGCAGCCAAGATTCCCCTAGCGGAGGCATATACGAGCAGTACTTC. Encoded protein: CTSSQDSPSGGIYEQYF.

The chain couples TRBV5-1 to TRBJ1-1; 7 nucleotides match TRBD1. This CDR3 is 14 amino acids long. V shed 3 bases, J shed 1 base, and the junction held 3 bases outside the gene matches. In germline, CDR1 is SGHRS, CDR2 YFSETQ. The CDR3 DNA sequence: TGCGCCAGCAGCTCCGGGACAGCGAACACTGAAGCTTTCTTT. Protein: CASSSGTANTEAFF. The variable domain in full, completed from reference TRBV5-1 and TRBJ1-1, reads KAGVTQTPRYLIKTRGQQVTLSCSPISGHRSVSWYQQTPGQGLQFLFEYFSETQRNKGNFPGRFSGRQFSNSRSEMNVSTLELGDSALYLCASSSGTANTEAFFGQGTRLTVV.

This chain uses TRBV24-1 with TRBJ2-1, with a weak D call TRBD1 (7 bases). This CDR3 has 14 residues. Germline CDR1 is KGHDR and CDR2 is SFDVKD. With 2 bases removed from V and 10 bases from J, the gap between germline ends came to 14 bases. CDR3 sequence reads: CATSDSAGGREQFF. DNA of the CDR3: TGTGCCACCAGTGATTCCGCAGGGGGGAGAGAGCAGTTCTTC.

The chain links TRBV7-9 to TRBJ1-2; D not certain. The CDR3 spans 15 residues. CDR1 is SEHNR, CDR2 FQNEAQ, per germline (reference sequence). Trimming removed 0 bases at V and 2 bases at J, with 10 bases between. The CDR3 here is CASSLAFGLNYGYTF. CDR3 bases: TGTGCCAGCAGCTTAGCGTTTGGGCTAAACTATGGCTACACCTTC.

The chain's CDR3 is CASSLLQGQGNEKLFF. CDR3 nucleotide sequence: TGTGCCAGCAGCTTGTTACAGGGGCAGGGTAATGAAAAACTGTTTTTT. This chain connects TRBV5-5 to TRBJ1-4; 7 bases fit TRBD1. This CDR3 is 16 amino acids long. After removal of 1 base from V and 4 bases from J, the junction contained 7 bases not matched to a gene. Germline CDR1 and CDR2: SGHKS and YYEKEE (reference sequence). Looking up the rest from reference TRBV5-5 and TRBJ1-4 gives the full variable domain: DAGVTQSPTHLIKTRGQQVTLRCSPISGHKSVSWYQQVLGQGPQFIFQYYEKEERGRGNFPDRFSARQFPNYSSELNVNALLLGDSALYLCASSLLQGQGNEKLFFGSGTQLSVL.

The rearrangement links TRBV27 to TRBJ1-1; weak D call: TRBD1 (6 bases). Germline values: CDR1 MNHEY, CDR2 SMNVEV (reference sequence). Trimming pared 7 bases from V and 0 bases from J, leaving 12 bases between. This CDR3 region has 14 residues. This chain's CDR3 is CASTPTGLNTEAFF. Written as DNA, the CDR3 is TGTGCCAGCACCCCCACAGGGTTGAACACTGAAGCTTTCTTT.

V usage is TRBV20-1 and J usage is TRBJ1-2, with 10 nucleotides matching TRBD1. CDR3 length: 14 amino acids. V lost 3 bases to trimming and J lost 8 bases; unmatched junction nucleotides: 9. From germline, CDR1 is DFQATT and CDR2 SNEGSKA (reference sequence). The CDR3 DNA reads as TGCAGTGCTAGTCTTAGGACAGGGGGAGGCGGCTACACCTTC. Encoded protein: CSASLRTGGGGYTF.

The genes are TRBV6-6 and TRBJ1-4; TRBD1 matches 8 bases. The CDR3 is 16 residues long. Unmatched junction bases numbered 9, after V lost 2 bases and J lost 7 bases. The V gene's germline CDR1 is MNHNY and CDR2 SVGAGI (reference sequence). The CDR3 DNA is TGTGCCAGCAGTTACACGGCCGGGACAGGAGGTGAAAAACTGTTTTTT. This encodes CASSYTAGTGGEKLFF.

The V and J genes are TRBV2 and TRBJ2-3, with 11 bases identical to TRBD2. CDR1 and CDR2 (germline): SNHLY, FYNNEI. The V and J ends lost 7 bases and 0 bases, in that order; junction bases with no gene match: 18. This CDR3 has 20 residues. For the CDR3, the DNA is TGTGCCAGCACCCGATGGCGAGGTGGGACTAGCGGAACTAGCACAGATACGCAGTATTTT. Residues: CASTRWRGGTSGTSTDTQYF.

V gene TRBV11-1 combines with J gene TRBJ2-2; possible D gene TRBD1, 5 bases. The germline V gene has CDR1 SGHAT and CDR2 FQDESV (reference sequence). The CDR3 length is 13 residues. The germline V and J ends were trimmed by 5 bases and 6 bases, with 10 bases remaining between them. Written as DNA, the CDR3 is TGTGCCAGCAGCCCTGACAGAGCCGGGGAGCTGTTTTTT. Encoded protein: CASSPDRAGELFF.

The chain links TRBV2 to TRBJ1-4, with D unresolved. Between the trimmed V and J ends, which lost 5 bases and 7 bases, there was a span of 11 bases. Germline CDR1 and CDR2: SNHLY and FYNNEI. The CDR3 spans 13 residues. CDR3 nucleotides: TGTGCCAGCAGTCCCGGTGCGCGTGAAAAACTGTTTTTT. Protein: CASSPGAREKLFF.

Here the CDR3 reads CATSRGVEFGEDYGYTF. The CDR3 region has the DNA TGTGCCACCAGCAGGGGGGTAGAGTTCGGGGAGGACTATGGCTACACCTTC. This rearrangement joins TRBV15 to TRBJ1-2; tentative D call: TRBD1 (5 bases). The CDR3 extends over 17 amino acids. Trimming shortened V by 3 bases and J by 3 bases, and 20 bases separated the two germline ends. The germline V gene encodes CDR1 LNHNV and CDR2 YYDKDF (reference sequence).

The chain couples TRBV6-6 to TRBJ1-2; weak D call: TRBD1 (6 bases). The CDR3 loop spans 13 amino acids. Germline loops: CDR1 MNHNY, CDR2 SVGAGI (reference sequence). Trimming left V 0 bases short and J 8 bases short, with 10 bases between. DNA for the CDR3: TGTGCCAGCAGTTACTCTTCCGGACAGGGCTACACCTTC. This translates into CASSYSSGQGYTF.

The chain combines TRBV3-1 (or the pseudogene TRBV3-2) with TRBJ2-7; D perhaps matches TRBD2 (6 bases). This CDR3 has 16 residues. Germline lookup yields CDR1 LGHDT and CDR2 YNNKEL (reference sequence). V was pared by 3 bases and J by 3 bases, with 18 bases between. The CDR3 reads CASSHIMRDWGYEQYF. CDR3 coding DNA: TGTGCCAGCAGCCATATCATGCGGGACTGGGGCTACGAGCAGTACTTC.

The genes are TRBV3-1 (or the pseudogene TRBV3-2) and TRBJ1-2; no reliable D call. V lost 2 bases to trimming and J lost 8 bases, with 15 bases between them. CDR1 LGHDT and CDR2 YNNKEL come from the germline V gene (reference sequence). The length of the CDR3 is 14 residues. The CDR3 bases are TGTGCCAGCAGCCAACCTCCCCCAGTCAGGGGCTACACCTTC. It encodes CASSQPPPVRGYTF.

The chain employs TRBV2 and TRBJ2-1; 12 bases fit TRBD2. Germline V gene data show CDR1 as SNHLY and CDR2 as FYNNEI. V shed 5 bases and J 7 bases; nucleotides not matched to a gene: 6. The CDR3 covers 15 residues. The CDR3 loop reads CASSIMTSGRNEQFF. For the CDR3, the DNA is TGTGCCAGCAGTATAATGACTAGCGGGAGAAATGAGCAGTTCTTC. The full variable domain, its missing parts supplied by reference TRBV2 and TRBJ2-1, is EPEVTQTPSHQVTQMGQEVILRCVPISNHLYFYWYRQILGQKVEFLVSFYNNEISEKSEIFDDQFSVERPDGSNFTLKIRSTKLEDSAMYFCASSIMTSGRNEQFFGPGTRLTVL.

This chain joins TRBV11-3 and TRBJ2-7; weak D call: TRBD2 (5 bases). V shed 3 bases and J shed 4 bases, with 13 bases lying between them. Germline CDR1 is SGHNT and CDR2 is YENEEA. This CDR3 has 14 amino acids. The CDR3 region is CASSLRGSAYEQYF. CDR3 DNA sequence: TGTGCCAGCAGCTTGAGAGGGAGTGCTTACGAGCAGTACTTC. Full variable domain (remainder filled in from reference TRBV11-3 and TRBJ2-7): EAGVVQSPRYKIIEKKQPVAFWCNPISGHNTLYWYLQNLGQGPELLIRYENEEAVDDSQLPKDRFSAERLKGVDSTLKIQPAELGDSAVYLCASSLRGSAYEQYFGPGTRLTVT.

This clone has only one observation. The gene calls are TRBV7-6 and TRBJ2-1; 10 positions agree with TRBD2. The trim removed 2 bases at V and 6 bases at J, leaving 7 bases unmatched. Germline lookup yields CDR1 SGHVS and CDR2 FNYEAQ. The CDR3 sequence is 16 residues long. Written as DNA, the CDR3 is TGTGCCAGCAGCTTACGCTCTAGCGGGAGCGTCAATGAGCAGTTCTTC. Translation gives CASSLRSSGSVNEQFF. The whole variable domain, filled in from reference TRBV7-6 and TRBJ2-1, reads GAGVSQSPRYKVTKRGQDVALRCDPISGHVSLYWYRQALGQGPEFLTYFNYEAQQDKSGLPNDRFSAERPEGSISTLTIQRTEQRDSAMYRCASSLRSSGSVNEQFFGPGTRLTVL.